The clone carrying this T cell receptor (beta chain) was recorded many times. The sample is drawn from a study of neurological immune-mediated disorders. TCRdb ran MiXCR on the 5' RACE reads and lists one entry per CDR3 protein. The table has 70,000 to 95,000 distinct CDR3 sequences, under 20% seen once. The CDR3 length is 16 residues. The gene calls are TRBV3-2 and TRBJ2-2; TRBD2, the D gene given by the table, was not confirmed from the DNA. TRBV3-2 is a pseudogene segment. The source is a woman between 40 and 55 years old in good health. Input material: PBMCs. The CDR3 DNA reads TGTGCCAGCAGCCAAGGAGCGGGGGGGCCCCCCGGGGAGCTGTTTTTT. Residues: CASSQGAGGPPGELFF.